Listed here are 22 T cell receptor beta chains from one sample, sequenced in a study of T-cell reconstitution after alpha-beta-depleted transplantation in children. Preparation of the TCRbeta library was carried out with unique molecular identifiers. TCRdb re-called the PCR reads through MiXCR, storing one row per CDR3 protein. The sample has 600,000 to 800,000 distinct CDR3 sequences, around 14% seen once. This material consisted of PBMCs, taken before TCRalphabeta/CD19-depleted stem cell transplant. Every receptor here comes from a girl under 10 years old with congenital amegakaryocytic thrombocytopenia, due to receive a stem cell transplant.

The chain recombines TRBV7-9 with TRBJ2-1; D gene uncertain. Germline-derived CDR1 and CDR2 are SEHNR and FQNEAQ (reference sequence). The V and J ends lost 5 bases and 0 bases respectively, with 14 bases between them. This CDR3 has 16 amino acids. CDR3 amino acids: CASSPKLKSSYNEQFF. DNA of the CDR3: TGTGCCAGCAGCCCCAAACTAAAGAGCTCCTACAATGAGCAGTTCTTC.

This clonotype was counted at least ten times. This chain links TRBV6-2 or TRBV6-3 with TRBJ2-2; 10 bases align to TRBD2. Losses at the gene ends were 2 bases for V and 1 base for J; bases not matched to a gene: 1. The CDR3 consists of 16 residues. The V gene's germline CDR1 is MNHEY and CDR2 SVGEGT. CDR3 region: CASSYGTSENTGELFF. CDR3 nucleotide sequence: TGTGCCAGCAGTTACGGGACTAGCGAGAACACCGGGGAGCTGTTTTTT.

This sequence joins TRBV5-5 and TRBJ2-7; 7 bases are shared with TRBD1. The CDR3 is made up of 14 amino acids. Germline V CDR1 and CDR2: SGHKS, YYEKEE (reference sequence). V gave up 4 bases and J gave up 3 bases; unmatched junction bases: 7. This CDR3 reads CASSGRTGCYEQYF. DNA for the CDR3: TGTGCCAGCAGCGGAAGGACAGGTTGCTACGAGCAGTACTTC.

This clonotype was picked up many times. This chain connects TRBV12-3 or TRBV12-4 to TRBJ2-5, with D maybe TRBD2 (5 bases). This CDR3 has 13 residues. The V end lost 6 bases, the J end lost 4 bases, and 12 bases lay between the germline ends. The CDR3 region is CASSLAGAETQYF. The CDR3 DNA is TGTGCCAGCAGCCTTGCGGGTGCAGAGACCCAGTACTTC.

This clonotype was observed many times. The chain is built from TRBV27 and TRBJ2-3; 10 nucleotides line up with TRBD2. Germline V gives CDR1 MNHEY, CDR2 SMNVEV (reference sequence). CDR3 length: 18 residues. Trimming cost V 6 bases and J 2 bases; bases outside gene matches: 14. The CDR3 is CASSHASGRGWDTDTQYF. Here the CDR3 DNA reads TGTGCCAGCAGCCATGCTAGCGGGAGAGGGTGGGACACAGATACGCAGTATTTT.

The chain recombines TRBV28 with TRBJ1-1; D gene ambiguous. The V gene lost 7 bases and the J gene lost 3 bases, with 9 bases spanning the gap. CDR1 and CDR2 (germline): MDHEN, SYDVKM. This CDR3 is 12 amino acids long. The CDR3 nucleotides read TGTGCCAGCACCCCTTCGGACACTGAAGCTTTCTTT. The encoded protein is CASTPSDTEAFF.

The chain employs TRBV29-1 and TRBJ2-1; 12 bases align to TRBD1. The CDR3 sequence is 16 residues long. Unmatched junction bases numbered 7, after V lost 2 bases and J lost 5 bases. Germline-derived CDR1 and CDR2 are SQVTM and ANQGSEA. CDR3 DNA: TGCAGCGTTGAAACCGGGACAGGGGGCATCAACAATGAGCAGTTCTTC. Translated, it gives CSVETGTGGINNEQFF.

A few counts support this clonotype. This chain uses TRBV7-8 with TRBJ2-1; D remains unclear. CDR1 is SGHVS and CDR2 is FQNEAQ in the germline V gene. V was trimmed by 5 bases and J by 0 bases, leaving 17 bases between them. The CDR3 is 17 residues long. The CDR3 nucleotides read TGTGCCAGCAGCCCTCTAGGCGCGCGGAGCTCCTACAATGAGCAGTTCTTC. It specifies CASSPLGARSSYNEQFF.

This clonotype was seen at least ten times. The chain recombines TRBV3-1 with TRBJ1-1; 7 nucleotides agree with TRBD1. The CDR3 length is 15 residues. V shed 0 bases, J shed 8 bases, and the junction held 9 bases outside the gene matches. Germline CDR1 LGHDT, CDR2 YNNKEL (reference sequence). CDR3 sequence (DNA): TGTGCCAGCAGCCAAGAACCCTACAGGGGCTCGGAAGCTTTCTTT. This codes for CASSQEPYRGSEAFF.

This clonotype occurred many times. The gene calls are TRBV12-3 or TRBV12-4 and TRBJ2-2; TRBD1 agrees at 7 bases. V trimming: 5 bases; J trimming: 2 bases; junction bases outside the gene matches: 8. The CDR3 sequence is 16 residues long. The CDR3 coding sequence is TGTGCCAGCAGTGCCCCGACAGGGTTCAACACCGGGGAGCTGTTTTTT. Protein sequence: CASSAPTGFNTGELFF.

In its sample, this clonotype was seen a few times. The rearrangement uses TRBV11-2 and TRBJ2-7; possible D gene TRBD2, 6 bases. This CDR3 contains 14 residues. Germline loops: CDR1 SGHAT, CDR2 FQNNGV. Trimming pared 5 bases from V and 7 bases from J, leaving 18 bases between. Here the CDR3 DNA reads TGTGCCAGCAGCGCTCACTTCCGGGACTCGGAGCAGTACTTC. Its protein is CASSAHFRDSEQYF.

This clonotype showed up many times. The chain is built from TRBV6-5 and TRBJ2-7; 7 positions agree with TRBD2. The CDR3 extends over 15 amino acids. J gave up 0 bases and V 3 bases, and 5 bases lay outside the gene matches. Germline loops: CDR1 MNHEY, CDR2 SVGAGI. This chain's CDR3 is CASSYGAGVSYEQYF. For the CDR3, the DNA is TGTGCCAGCAGTTATGGTGCGGGGGTCTCCTACGAGCAGTACTTC.

A note on this clonotype: Being one base from a much bigger clone, this may be a read error. The gene calls are TRBV20-1 and TRBJ2-2, with 12 bases identical to TRBD2. Looked up from germline, CDR1 is DFQATT and CDR2 is SNEGSKA (reference sequence). This CDR3 contains 18 residues. The CDR3 spells CCARDPKTSGSGTGELFF. CDR3 bases: TGCTGTGCTAGAGACCCCAAGACTAGCGGGAGCGGAACCGGGGAGCTGTTTTTT.

This clonotype was seen repeatedly, ten times or more. The V call is TRBV29-1, the J call TRBJ2-7; no clear D. V shed 0 bases and J shed 4 bases, with 7 bases lying between them. Germline CDR1 SQVTM, CDR2 ANQGSEA. CDR3 length: 12 residues. The CDR3 DNA sequence: TGCAGCGTTGAAGATCTGGTATACGAGCAGTACTTC. Amino acids: CSVEDLVYEQYF.

The chain combines TRBV28 with TRBJ2-2; D tentatively reads TRBD1 or TRBD2 (5 bases each). V lost 10 bases, J lost 5 bases, and 20 bases lay in between. From germline, CDR1 is MDHEN and CDR2 SYDVKM. This CDR3 comprises 15 residues. CDR3 nucleotide sequence: TGTGCCACCCACCCCGGGACGGCCTTTACCGGGGAGCTGTTTTTT. It is translated as CATHPGTAFTGELFF.

Remarks on this clonotype: A read error may be the cause here, since a much bigger clone is one base away. This chain links TRBV5-1 with TRBJ2-7, with D hard to call. There are 12 residues in the CDR3. CDR1 is SGHRS, CDR2 YFSETQ, per germline. The CDR3 here is CASSLVESEHYF. CDR3 bases: TGCGCCAGCAGCTTGGTAGAATCCGAGCATTACTTC. Full variable domain (outside the CDR3, taken from reference TRBV5-1 and TRBJ2-7): KAGVTQTPRYLIKTRGQQVTLSCSPISGHRSVSWYQQTPGQGLQFLFEYFSETQRNKGNFPGRFSGRQFSNSRSEMNVSTLELGDSALYLCASSLVESEHYFGPGTRLTVT.

In this sample, this clonotype turned up a few times. V usage is TRBV5-1 and J usage is TRBJ2-7; 7 nucleotides agree with TRBD2. Trimming at V came to 4 bases and at J to 0 bases, leaving 13 bases not matched to a gene. CDR3 length: 17 amino acids. Per the germline V gene, CDR1 is SGHRS and CDR2 is YFSETQ. The CDR3 region is CASSRLTSADSSYEQYF. The CDR3 DNA sequence: TGCGCCAGCAGCCGCCTTACTAGCGCAGACAGCTCCTACGAGCAGTACTTC.

This clonotype was recorded many times. The chain recombines TRBV5-1 with TRBJ1-2, with a tentative D call TRBD1 (6 bases). CDR3 length equals 15 residues. Per the germline V gene, CDR1 is SGHRS and CDR2 is YFSETQ. The V end was cut by 1 base, the J end by 4 bases, with 14 bases between. This CDR3 reads CASSLKQGSSYGYTF. The CDR3 coding sequence is TGCGCCAGCAGCTTGAAACAGGGATCTAGCTATGGCTACACCTTC. The complete variable domain, with remaining parts taken from reference TRBV5-1 and TRBJ1-2, reads KAGVTQTPRYLIKTRGQQVTLSCSPISGHRSVSWYQQTPGQGLQFLFEYFSETQRNKGNFPGRFSGRQFSNSRSEMNVSTLELGDSALYLCASSLKQGSSYGYTFGSGTRLTVV.

The chain carries TRBV4-1 and TRBJ2-1; D is uncertain. Germline CDR1 reads MGHRA; CDR2 reads YSYEKL. V was clipped by 3 bases and J by 7 bases, with 7 bases between them. The CDR3 spans 12 residues. The CDR3 protein is CASSQEVNEQFF. As DNA, the CDR3 is TGCGCCAGCAGCCAGGAAGTTAATGAGCAGTTCTTC.

CDR3 amino acids: CASSQDSGSSWGEQFF. The CDR3 nucleotides are TGCGCCAGCAGCCAAGATAGTGGTAGTTCCTGGGGCGAGCAGTTCTTC. The chain uses TRBV4-1 and TRBJ2-1; possible D gene TRBD1, 5 bases. The V and J ends lost 0 bases and 10 bases respectively, with 19 bases between them. Germline V CDR1 and CDR2: MGHRA, YSYEKL. The CDR3 is made up of 16 amino acids.

There are many counts of this clonotype. The CDR3 DNA sequence: TGCGCCAGCAGCTTGGCTAGAAGCGACTCGGAATACGAGCAGTACTTC. Its protein product is CASSLARSDSEYEQYF. The gene calls are TRBV5-1 and TRBJ2-7, with D uncertain. The V and J ends lost 0 bases and 4 bases respectively, with 17 bases between them. The CDR3 has 16 residues. In germline, CDR1 is SGHRS, CDR2 YFSETQ.

The chain couples TRBV5-1 to TRBJ2-1; D may be TRBD2 (6 bases). Germline V CDR1 and CDR2: SGHRS, YFSETQ. V dropped 0 bases and J dropped 9 bases, with 13 bases sitting between them. The CDR3 totals 14 residues. The CDR3, as DNA: TGCGCCAGCAGCTTGGACGGGAGTGTTGTTGAGCAGTTCTTC. It yields the protein CASSLDGSVVEQFF.